These 30 T cell receptor beta chains came from one sample sequenced in a study of cytomegalovirus exposure and HLA in healthy donors. 13 Jbeta primers and 60 Vbeta primers were used for the PCR. Repertoires were generated with immunoSEQ multiplex PCR, while TCRdb's copy carries only in-frame clones and drops some. Of over 100,000 clones listed, 74% were seen once; the top ten hold about 2%. The specimen was PBMCs. These receptors all come from a human donor in good health.

The chain links TRBV11-2 to TRBJ1-2; D is unresolved. V lost 3 bases to trimming and J lost 0 bases, with 8 bases between them. Per germline, CDR1 SGHAT and CDR2 FQNNGV. There are 14 residues in the CDR3. The CDR3 reads CASSFFGANYGYTF. CDR3 nucleotides: TGTGCCAGCAGCTTTTTCGGAGCTAACTATGGCTACACCTTC.

The chain has TRBV29-1 and TRBJ2-1; the match to TRBD2 covers 13 bases. The CDR3 contains 13 residues. J gave up 7 bases and V 7 bases, and 4 bases lay outside the gene matches. Germline V gives CDR1 SQVTM, CDR2 ANQGSEA. The CDR3 nucleotides read TGCAGCGGGACTAGCGGGAGCTCGAATGAGCAGTTCTTC. It encodes CSGTSGSSNEQFF.

The V call is TRBV7-3, the J call TRBJ2-7; 8 nucleotides align to TRBD2. The V and J ends lost 2 bases and 3 bases, in that order; junction bases with no gene match: 6. The germline V gene has CDR1 SGHTA and CDR2 FQGTGA. This CDR3 has 15 residues. CDR3 bases: TGTGCCAGCAGCTTAGAGGCGGGGGGTAACTACGAGCAGTACTTC. As protein: CASSLEAGGNYEQYF.

The chain carries TRBV11-2 and TRBJ2-7; 11 bases match TRBD2. In germline, CDR1 is SGHAT, CDR2 FQNNGV. V shed 2 bases and J 6 bases; nucleotides not matched to a gene: 6. The CDR3 covers 15 residues. The CDR3 is CASSLYSGGATEQYF. CDR3 nucleotides: TGTGCCAGCAGCTTATATAGCGGGGGGGCGACCGAGCAGTACTTC.

The genes are TRBV25-1 and TRBJ2-5; D gene unclear. Germline values: CDR1 MGHDK, CDR2 SYGVNS. V was shortened by 6 bases and J by 3 bases, with 14 bases between the two germline ends. The CDR3 loop spans 14 amino acids. The CDR3 bases are TGTGCCAGCAGCCCCACCGAGAGAAAAGAGACCCAGTACTTC. It yields the protein CASSPTERKETQYF.

On this clone: The sample has other DNA sequences that encode this CDR3 too. This chain joins TRBV5-1 and TRBJ2-5; 7 bases match TRBD1. Germline trimming cut 4 bases from V and 2 bases from J; bases unmatched to any gene: 2. The length of the CDR3 is 13 residues. Germline-derived CDR1 and CDR2 are SGHRS and YFSETQ. The CDR3 sequence: CASSRDSQETQYF. Here the CDR3 DNA reads TGCGCCAGCAGCAGGGACAGTCAAGAGACCCAGTACTTC.

This clone occurred once. The V gene is TRBV30, the J gene TRBJ1-6; 10 bases map to TRBD1. Germline assignment: CDR1 GTSNPN and CDR2 SVGIG (reference sequence). With 5 bases clipped from V and 9 bases from J, the junction kept 7 bases outside the gene matches. The CDR3 spans 14 residues. Here the CDR3 reads CAWATGQGISPLHF. In DNA, the CDR3 is TGTGCCTGGGCGACGGGACAGGGGATTTCACCCCTCCACTTT.

The J gene is TRBJ1-2, the V gene TRBV15; no reliable D call. The CDR3 extends over 16 amino acids. Trimming took 0 bases from V and 4 from J, leaving 15 bases between them. Germline loops: CDR1 LNHNV, CDR2 YYDKDF (reference sequence). In DNA form, the CDR3 reads TGTGCCACCAGCAGAGAGGGTGTTCGGGGAAGCTATGGCTACACCTTC. Translating gives CATSREGVRGSYGYTF.

V is TRBV5-1 and J is TRBJ2-1, with 7 bases fitting TRBD1. The trim removed 7 bases at V and 5 bases at J, leaving 6 bases unmatched. The CDR3 covers 13 residues. Germline V CDR1 and CDR2: SGHRS, YFSETQ. The CDR3 region is CASAGTGDNEQFF. CDR3 sequence (DNA): TGCGCCAGCGCTGGAACAGGGGACAATGAGCAGTTCTTC.

V gene TRBV5-1 combines with J gene TRBJ2-7; TRBD2 matches at 8 bases. CDR3 length equals 16 residues. Germline CDR1 SGHRS, CDR2 YFSETQ. Losses at the gene ends were 0 bases for V and 0 bases for J; bases not matched to a gene: 5. CDR3 in amino acids: CASSLVSGGSSYEQYF. The CDR3 nucleotides read TGCGCCAGCAGCTTGGTGTCGGGGGGGAGCTCCTACGAGCAGTACTTC.

V is TRBV25-1 and J is TRBJ2-1; D ambiguous. Deletions cut 4 bases from V and 0 bases from J, with 7 bases between. The CDR3 runs 14 residues. Germline-derived CDR1 and CDR2 are MGHDK and SYGVNS. The chain's CDR3 is CASSGASSYNEQFF. DNA for the CDR3: TGTGCCAGCAGTGGGGCATCCTCCTACAATGAGCAGTTCTTC.

The V and J genes are TRBV11-2 and TRBJ2-1; possible D gene TRBD2, 6 bases. Per the germline V gene, CDR1 is SGHAT and CDR2 is FQNNGV. Trimming cost V 1 base and J 8 bases, with 12 bases left between them. The CDR3 contains 14 residues. CDR3 loop: CASSLAAGRYEQFF. Here the CDR3 DNA reads TGTGCCAGCAGCTTAGCAGCAGGGAGGTATGAGCAGTTCTTC.

In its sample, this clone was seen once. This chain uses TRBV7-8 with TRBJ1-2; 7 bases map to TRBD1. V was clipped by 4 bases and J by 4 bases; unmatched bases: 3. Germline V CDR1 and CDR2: SGHVS, FQNEAQ. There are 13 residues in the CDR3. CDR3 protein: CASSSTGSYGYTF. For the CDR3, the DNA is TGTGCCAGCAGCTCGACAGGGTCCTATGGCTACACCTTC.

The chain has TRBV19 and TRBJ1-1; 7 bases align to TRBD1. Germline V gene data show CDR1 as LNHDA and CDR2 as SQIVND (reference sequence). The trim removed 5 bases at V and 5 bases at J, leaving 8 bases unmatched. This CDR3 is 14 amino acids long. CDR3 DNA: TGTGCCAGTAGTGCGACAGGGCGGTGGACTGAAGCTTTCTTT. The encoded protein is CASSATGRWTEAFF.

V usage is TRBV7-2 and J usage is TRBJ2-2, with 12 bases matching TRBD2. The V and J ends lost 1 base and 0 bases, in that order; junction bases with no gene match: 0. CDR1 and CDR2 from the germline V gene are SGHTA and FQGNSA. The CDR3 spans 17 residues. CDR3 region: CASSLGLAGANTGELFF. For the CDR3, the DNA is TGTGCCAGCAGCTTAGGACTAGCGGGAGCGAACACCGGGGAGCTGTTTTTT.

Of note for this clone: An end of the junction does not agree with germline; a read error may underlie this. The chain combines TRBV2 with TRBJ2-7; 9 bases match TRBD1. Per the germline V gene, CDR1 is SNHLY and CDR2 is FYNNEI. The CDR3 has 15 amino acids. In DNA, the CDR3 is TGTGCCAGCAGCGAAGGGACAGGGACCTCCTACGAGCAGTACTTC. This encodes CASSEGTGTSYEQYF.

The V gene is TRBV19, the J gene TRBJ1-5; 7 bases match TRBD1. CDR3 size: 14 residues. Germline CDR1 LNHDA, CDR2 SQIVND (reference sequence). J gave up 0 bases and V 11 bases, and 7 bases lay outside the gene matches. CDR3: CAGGQKNSNQPQHF. The CDR3 nucleotides are TGTGCCGGGGGACAGAAGAATAGCAATCAGCCCCAGCATTTT. The variable domain in full, with the rest retrieved from reference TRBV19 and TRBJ1-5, is DGGITQSPKYLFRKEGQNVTLSCEQNLNHDAMYWYRQDPGQGLRLIYYSQIVNDFQKGDIAEGYSVSREKKESFPLTVTSAQKNPTAFYLCAGGQKNSNQPQHFGDGTRLSIL.

The chain couples TRBV6-1 to TRBJ2-1, with 8 bases aligning to TRBD2. Germline V lookup: CDR1 MNHNS, CDR2 SASEGT. Unmatched junction bases numbered 10, after V lost 8 bases and J lost 4 bases. The CDR3 loop spans 15 amino acids. CDR3 amino acids: CASHKGLATYNEQFF. The CDR3 DNA is TGTGCCAGCCACAAAGGACTAGCAACTTACAATGAGCAGTTCTTC.

The V call is TRBV9, the J call TRBJ2-2, with TRBD2 as a possible D gene (6 bases). This CDR3 contains 17 residues. Trimming pared 6 bases from V and 0 bases from J, leaving 18 bases between. Germline CDR1 is SGDLS and CDR2 is YYNGEE. The CDR3 sequence is CASTLLPGTSNTGELFF. The CDR3 DNA is TGTGCCAGCACCCTATTACCCGGGACTTCGAACACCGGGGAGCTGTTTTTT.

This rearrangement joins TRBV5-1 to TRBJ2-5, with 14 bases that match TRBD2. Germline loops: CDR1 SGHRS, CDR2 YFSETQ. Trimming took 4 bases from V and 5 from J; bases not matched to a gene: 16. The CDR3 contains 19 residues. The CDR3 loop reads CASSLYPGLAGDLGETQYF. CDR3 nucleotides: TGCGCCAGCAGCCTTTACCCGGGACTAGCGGGAGATCTAGGGGAGACCCAGTACTTC.

V and J are TRBV6-5 and TRBJ1-1; 10 bases line up with TRBD1. The length of the CDR3 is 15 residues. The V segment lost 6 bases and the J segment 5 bases; nucleotides outside the gene matches: 9. Per germline, CDR1 MNHEY and CDR2 SVGAGI. The CDR3 loop is CASRLGGTGETEAFF. The CDR3 DNA reads as TGTGCCAGCAGGCTAGGGGGGACAGGGGAAACTGAAGCTTTCTTT.

The V and J genes are TRBV2 and TRBJ1-5, with 12 positions matching TRBD1. V was clipped by 3 bases and J by 7 bases; unmatched bases: 1. CDR3 length: 14 residues. Looked up from germline, CDR1 is SNHLY and CDR2 is FYNNEI. CDR3 region: CASSDGTGGQPQHF. Here the CDR3 DNA reads TGTGCCAGCAGTGATGGGACAGGGGGCCAGCCCCAGCATTTT.

V and J are TRBV5-1 and TRBJ2-3; tentative D call: TRBD2 (7 bases). Germline loops: CDR1 SGHRS, CDR2 YFSETQ. The V gene lost 10 bases and the J gene lost 2 bases, with 17 bases spanning the gap. The CDR3 extends over 14 amino acids. The CDR3 region is CASKGGGVTDTQYF. The CDR3 nucleotides are TGCGCCTCCAAAGGAGGGGGGGTCACAGATACGCAGTATTTT.

This chain joins TRBV28 and TRBJ2-7; tentative D call: TRBD2 (5 bases). The V gene lost 3 bases and the J gene lost 0 bases, with 9 bases spanning the gap. The CDR3 totals 14 residues. The V gene's germline CDR1 is MDHEN and CDR2 SYDVKM. As DNA, the CDR3 is TGTGCCAGCAGTTTCCCTCGGGACTCCTACGAGCAGTACTTC. Protein sequence: CASSFPRDSYEQYF.

The CDR3 bases are TGTGCCAGCGAATGGTGGGACAGGGGGAATGAAAAACTGTTTTTT. Amino acid sequence: CASEWWDRGNEKLFF. The chain has TRBV6-4 and TRBJ1-4; 11 nucleotides agree with TRBD1. Germline V CDR1 and CDR2: MRHNA, SNTAGT. Unmatched junction bases numbered 7, after V lost 8 bases and J lost 5 bases. The CDR3 totals 15 residues.

There are a few counts of this clone. CDR3 protein: CASSYRGMGPYEQYF. CDR3 coding DNA: TGTGCCAGCAGTTACAGGGGGATGGGGCCCTACGAGCAGTACTTC. The rearrangement links TRBV2 to TRBJ2-7; TRBD1 matches at 8 bases. V shed 5 bases and J 2 bases; nucleotides not matched to a gene: 8. Germline V CDR1 and CDR2: SNHLY, FYNNEI. The CDR3 is made up of 15 amino acids.

The rearrangement joins TRBV27 to TRBJ1-5; TRBD1 aligns across 11 bases. The germline V gene has CDR1 MNHEY and CDR2 SMNVEV (reference sequence). Losses at the gene ends were 5 bases for V and 4 bases for J; bases not matched to a gene: 4. The CDR3 contains 15 residues. CDR3 amino acids: CASSKGTGGNQPQHF. The CDR3 DNA is TGTGCCAGCAGTAAGGGGACAGGGGGAAATCAGCCCCAGCATTTT.

The V gene is TRBV5-1, the J gene TRBJ2-4; no definite D call. V shed 0 bases and J shed 1 base, with 8 bases lying between them. The CDR3 is 15 residues long. CDR1 is SGHRS and CDR2 is YFSETQ in the germline V gene. The CDR3 DNA is TGCGCCAGCAGCTTGGAAAGGCGGGCCAAAAACATTCAGTACTTC. It translates to CASSLERRAKNIQYF.

The rearrangement joins TRBV5-6 to TRBJ2-7; 8 bases are a match to TRBD1. V was pared by 4 bases and J by 0 bases, with 9 bases of the junction left unmatched. The germline gives CDR1 SGHDT, CDR2 YYEEEE. There are 16 residues in the CDR3. CDR3 nucleotide sequence: TGTGCCAGCAGCCCTTTAAGGACAGGGCTCTCCTACGAGCAGTACTTC. Its translation: CASSPLRTGLSYEQYF.

This clone was detected only once. The J gene is TRBJ2-7, the V gene TRBV9, with 9 bases aligning to TRBD1. Germline lookup yields CDR1 SGDLS and CDR2 YYNGEE. Losses at the gene ends were 3 bases for V and 6 bases for J; bases not matched to a gene: 7. This CDR3 is built from 14 residues. The DNA of the CDR3 is TGTGCCAGCAGCGAAGGGGACAGGGTATCCGAGCAGTACTTC. Translated: CASSEGDRVSEQYF.